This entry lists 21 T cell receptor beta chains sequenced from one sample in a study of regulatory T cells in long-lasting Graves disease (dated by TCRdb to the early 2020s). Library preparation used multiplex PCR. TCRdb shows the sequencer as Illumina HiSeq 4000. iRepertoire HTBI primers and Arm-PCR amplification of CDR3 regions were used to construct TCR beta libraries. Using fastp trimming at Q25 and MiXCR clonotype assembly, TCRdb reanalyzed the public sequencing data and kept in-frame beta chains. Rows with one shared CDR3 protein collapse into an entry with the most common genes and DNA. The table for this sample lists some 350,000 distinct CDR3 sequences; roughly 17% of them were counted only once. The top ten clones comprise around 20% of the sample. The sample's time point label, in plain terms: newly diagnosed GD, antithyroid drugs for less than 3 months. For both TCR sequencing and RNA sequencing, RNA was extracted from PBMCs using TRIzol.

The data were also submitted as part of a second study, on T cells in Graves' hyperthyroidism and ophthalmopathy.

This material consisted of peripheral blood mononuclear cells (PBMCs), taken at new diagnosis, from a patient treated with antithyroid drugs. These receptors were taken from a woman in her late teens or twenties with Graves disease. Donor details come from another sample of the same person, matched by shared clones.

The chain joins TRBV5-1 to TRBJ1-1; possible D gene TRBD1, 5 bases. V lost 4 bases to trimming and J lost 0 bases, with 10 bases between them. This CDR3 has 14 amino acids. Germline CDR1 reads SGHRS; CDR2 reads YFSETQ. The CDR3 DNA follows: TGCGCCAGCAGCGTCGACAGCATGAACACTGAAGCTTTCTTT. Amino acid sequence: CASSVDSMNTEAFF.

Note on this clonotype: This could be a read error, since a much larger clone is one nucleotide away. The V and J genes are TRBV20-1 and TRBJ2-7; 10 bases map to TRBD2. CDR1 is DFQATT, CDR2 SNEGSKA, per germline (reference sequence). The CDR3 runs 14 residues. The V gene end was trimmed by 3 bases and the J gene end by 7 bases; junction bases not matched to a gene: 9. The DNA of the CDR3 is TGCAGTGCTAGTACCCTAGCGGGAGCCGGGGAGCAGTACTTC. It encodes CSASTLAGAGEQYF.

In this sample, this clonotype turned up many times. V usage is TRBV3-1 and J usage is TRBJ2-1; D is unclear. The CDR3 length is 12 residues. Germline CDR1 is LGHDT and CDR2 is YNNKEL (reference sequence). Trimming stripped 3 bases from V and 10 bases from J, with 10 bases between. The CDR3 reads CASSQAPREQFF. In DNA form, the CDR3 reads TGTGCCAGCAGCCAGGCGCCCAGAGAGCAGTTCTTC.

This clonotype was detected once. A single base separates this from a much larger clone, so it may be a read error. In DNA form, the CDR3 reads TGTGCCAGCAGCCAAGACGGGACAGTTAACACTGAAGTTTTCTTT. Translation gives CASSQDGTVNTEVFF. V gene TRBV4-2 combines with J gene TRBJ1-1, with 7 nucleotides matching TRBD1. From germline, CDR1 is LGHNA and CDR2 YNFKEQ. This CDR3 has 15 amino acids.

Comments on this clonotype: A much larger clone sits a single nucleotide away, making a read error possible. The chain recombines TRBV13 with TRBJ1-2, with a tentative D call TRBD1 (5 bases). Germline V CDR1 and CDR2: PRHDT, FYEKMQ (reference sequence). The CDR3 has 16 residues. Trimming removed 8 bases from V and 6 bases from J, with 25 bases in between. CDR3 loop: CASGGGDSGNRNGYTF. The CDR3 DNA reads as TGTGCCAGCGGCGGAGGGGACTCGGGGAACCGAAATGGCTACACCTTC.

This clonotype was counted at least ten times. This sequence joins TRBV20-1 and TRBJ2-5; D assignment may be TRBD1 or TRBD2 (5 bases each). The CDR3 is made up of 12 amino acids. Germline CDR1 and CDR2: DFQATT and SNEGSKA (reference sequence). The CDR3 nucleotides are TGCAGGGCACAGGACTCCCAAGAGACCCAGTACTTC. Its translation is CRAQDSQETQYF.

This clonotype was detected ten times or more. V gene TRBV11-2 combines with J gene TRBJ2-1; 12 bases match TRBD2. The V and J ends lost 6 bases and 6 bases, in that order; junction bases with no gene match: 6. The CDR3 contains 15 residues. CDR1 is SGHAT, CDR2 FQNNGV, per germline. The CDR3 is CASRQTSGGPNEQFF. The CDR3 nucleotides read TGTGCCAGCAGACAGACTAGCGGGGGACCCAATGAGCAGTTCTTC. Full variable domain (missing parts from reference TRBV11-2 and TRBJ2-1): EAGVAQSPRYKIIEKRQSVAFWCNPISGHATLYWYQQILGQGPKLLIQFQNNGVVDDSQLPKDRFSAERLKGVDSTLKIQPAKLEDSAVYLCASRQTSGGPNEQFFGPGTRLTVL.

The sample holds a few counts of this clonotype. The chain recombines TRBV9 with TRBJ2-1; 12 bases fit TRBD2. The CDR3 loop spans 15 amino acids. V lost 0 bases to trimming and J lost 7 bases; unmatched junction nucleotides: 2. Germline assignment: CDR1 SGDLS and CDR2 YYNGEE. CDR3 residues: CASSVGTSGMNEQFF. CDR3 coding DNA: TGTGCCAGCAGCGTAGGGACTAGCGGGATGAATGAGCAGTTCTTC. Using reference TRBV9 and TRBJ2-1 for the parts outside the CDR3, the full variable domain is DSGVTQTPKHLITATGQRVTLRCSPRSGDLSVYWYQQSLDQGLQFLIQYYNGEERAKGNILERFSAQQFPDLHSELNLSSLELGDSALYFCASSVGTSGMNEQFFGPGTRLTVL.

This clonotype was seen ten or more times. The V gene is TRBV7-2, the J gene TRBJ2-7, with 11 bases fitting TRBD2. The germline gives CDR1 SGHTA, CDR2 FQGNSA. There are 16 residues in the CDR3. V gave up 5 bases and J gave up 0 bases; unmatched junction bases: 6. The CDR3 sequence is CASSLLAGGSSYEQYF. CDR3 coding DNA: TGTGCCAGCAGCCTCTTAGCGGGAGGGAGCTCCTACGAGCAGTACTTC.

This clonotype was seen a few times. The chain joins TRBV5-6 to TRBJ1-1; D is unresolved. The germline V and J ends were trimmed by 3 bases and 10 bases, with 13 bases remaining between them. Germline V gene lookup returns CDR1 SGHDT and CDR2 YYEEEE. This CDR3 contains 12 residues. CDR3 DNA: TGTGCCAGCAGCTCCGCGGGTTTGGGAGCTTTCTTT. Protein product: CASSSAGLGAFF.

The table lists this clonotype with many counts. Here the CDR3 DNA reads TGTGCCAGCAGGGCCAGACCCTACGAGCAGTACTTC. Translation gives CASRARPYEQYF. The genes are TRBV28 and TRBJ2-7; D remains unclear. The CDR3 is 12 amino acids. The V end lost 6 bases, the J end lost 2 bases, and 8 bases lay between the germline ends. CDR1 and CDR2 (germline): MDHEN, SYDVKM.

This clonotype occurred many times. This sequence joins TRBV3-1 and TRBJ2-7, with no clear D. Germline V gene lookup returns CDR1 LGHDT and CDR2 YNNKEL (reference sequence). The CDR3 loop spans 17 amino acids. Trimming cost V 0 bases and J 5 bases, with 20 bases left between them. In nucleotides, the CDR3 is TGTGCCAGCAGCCAAGATCTCGCCCCCTTATCCGGAAACGAGCAGTACTTC. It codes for CASSQDLAPLSGNEQYF.

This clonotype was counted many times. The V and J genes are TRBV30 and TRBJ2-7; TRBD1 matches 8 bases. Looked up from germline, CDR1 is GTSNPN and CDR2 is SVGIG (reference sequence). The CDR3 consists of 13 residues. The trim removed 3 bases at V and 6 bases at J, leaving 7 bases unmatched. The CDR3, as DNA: TGTGCCTGGAGCCACAGGGGGTTGGGCGAGCAGTACTTC. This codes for CAWSHRGLGEQYF.

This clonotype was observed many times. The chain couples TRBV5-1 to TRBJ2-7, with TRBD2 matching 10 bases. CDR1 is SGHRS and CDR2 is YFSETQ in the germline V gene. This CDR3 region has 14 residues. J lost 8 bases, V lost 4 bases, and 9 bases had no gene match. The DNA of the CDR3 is TGCGCCAGCAGCGGTGTCCTAGCGGGAGAGAAGCAGTACTTC. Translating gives CASSGVLAGEKQYF.

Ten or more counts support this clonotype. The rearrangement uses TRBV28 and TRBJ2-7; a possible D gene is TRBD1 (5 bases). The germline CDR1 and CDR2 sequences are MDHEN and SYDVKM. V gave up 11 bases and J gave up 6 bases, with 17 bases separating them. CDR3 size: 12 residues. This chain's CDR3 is CAEGASPGEQYF. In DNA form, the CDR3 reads TGTGCCGAAGGGGCCTCACCCGGCGAGCAGTACTTC.

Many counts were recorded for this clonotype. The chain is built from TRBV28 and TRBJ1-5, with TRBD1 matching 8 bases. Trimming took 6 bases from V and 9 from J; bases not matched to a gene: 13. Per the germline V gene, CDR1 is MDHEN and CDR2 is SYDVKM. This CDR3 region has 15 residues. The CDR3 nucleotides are TGTGCCAGCAGCTTCCTCTTGGACAGGGATCCGCCCCAGCATTTT. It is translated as CASSFLLDRDPPQHF.

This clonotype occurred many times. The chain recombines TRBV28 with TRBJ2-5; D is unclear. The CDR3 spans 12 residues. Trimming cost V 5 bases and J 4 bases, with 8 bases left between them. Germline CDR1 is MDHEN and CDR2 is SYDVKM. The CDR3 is CASSIGVETQYF. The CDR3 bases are TGTGCCAGCAGTATTGGGGTAGAGACCCAGTACTTC.

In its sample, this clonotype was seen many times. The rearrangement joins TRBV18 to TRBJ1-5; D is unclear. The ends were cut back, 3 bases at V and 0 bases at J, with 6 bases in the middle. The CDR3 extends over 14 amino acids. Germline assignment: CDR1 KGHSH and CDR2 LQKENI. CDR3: CASSPPYSNQPQHF. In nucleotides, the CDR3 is TGTGCCAGCTCACCGCCATATAGCAATCAGCCCCAGCATTTT.

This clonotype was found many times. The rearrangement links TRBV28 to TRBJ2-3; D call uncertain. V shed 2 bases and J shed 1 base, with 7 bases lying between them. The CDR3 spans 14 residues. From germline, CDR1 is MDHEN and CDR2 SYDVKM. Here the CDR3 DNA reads TGTGCCAGCAGTTTACGGCTTGGCACAGATACGCAGTATTTT. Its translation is CASSLRLGTDTQYF.

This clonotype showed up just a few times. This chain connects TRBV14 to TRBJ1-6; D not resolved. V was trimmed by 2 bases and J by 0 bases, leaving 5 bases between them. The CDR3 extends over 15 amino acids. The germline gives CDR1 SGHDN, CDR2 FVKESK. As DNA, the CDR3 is TGTGCCAGCAGCCAACTGAGCTCCTATAATTCACCCCTCCACTTT. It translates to CASSQLSSYNSPLHF.

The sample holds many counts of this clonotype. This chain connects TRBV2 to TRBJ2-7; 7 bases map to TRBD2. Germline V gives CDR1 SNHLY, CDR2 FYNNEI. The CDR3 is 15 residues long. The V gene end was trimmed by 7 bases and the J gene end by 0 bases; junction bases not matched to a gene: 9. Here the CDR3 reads CASTKGRGISYEQYF. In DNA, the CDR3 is TGTGCCAGCACCAAGGGGCGGGGGATCTCCTACGAGCAGTACTTC.